The clone carrying this T cell receptor (beta chain) was found many times. What it binds is not known. The source of the sample is a study of T-cell reconstitution after alpha-beta-depleted transplantation in children. For TCRbeta, the library was prepared with unique molecular identifiers. TCRdb processed the PCR reads anew with MiXCR; each CDR3 protein has one entry. The sample lists about 300,000 distinct CDR3 sequences; about a tenth were seen once. The CDR3 is made up of 15 amino acids. Germline V CDR1 and CDR2: MNHNS, SASEGT. V shed 5 bases, J shed 7 bases, and the junction held 9 bases outside the gene matches. Study findings and constraints: Counts and diversity of T cells one year after transplant came mostly from newly produced T cells.

Sequences were derived from PBMCs, sampled before TCRalphabeta/CD19-depleted stem cell transplant. The chain recombines TRBV6-1 with TRBJ1-2; TRBD1 matches at 11 bases. The sequence was obtained from a boy less than two years old with acute myeloid leukemia, due to receive a stem cell transplant. The CDR3 spells CASSPRGDRGTGYTF. CDR3 sequence (DNA): TGTGCCAGCAGTCCCCGAGGGGACAGGGGGACTGGCTACACCTTC.